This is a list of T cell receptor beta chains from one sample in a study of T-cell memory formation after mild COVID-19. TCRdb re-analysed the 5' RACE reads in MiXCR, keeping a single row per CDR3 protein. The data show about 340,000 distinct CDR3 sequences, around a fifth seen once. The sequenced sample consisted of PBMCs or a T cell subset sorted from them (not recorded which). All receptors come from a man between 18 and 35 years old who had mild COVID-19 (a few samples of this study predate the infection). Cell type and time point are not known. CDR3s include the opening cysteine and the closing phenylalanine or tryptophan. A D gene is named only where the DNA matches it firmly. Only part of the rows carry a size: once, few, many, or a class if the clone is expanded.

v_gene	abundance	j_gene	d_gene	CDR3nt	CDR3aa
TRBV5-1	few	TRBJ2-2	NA	TGCGCCAGCAGCTTGTTGGGTCCGAAGGATGCCGGGGAGCTGTTTTTT	CASSLLGPKDAGELFF
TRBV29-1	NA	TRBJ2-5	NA	TGCAGCGTTGGAGTCACTTCAGAGACCCAGTACTTC	CSVGVTSETQYF
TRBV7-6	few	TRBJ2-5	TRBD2	TGTGCCAGCAGCCAACAAGGGGGACTAGAGGTGTACTTC	CASSQQGGLEVYF
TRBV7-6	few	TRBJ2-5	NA	TGTGCCAGCAGCTTGACACTCCAAGAGACCCAGTACTTC	CASSLTLQETQYF
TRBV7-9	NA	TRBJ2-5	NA	TGTGCCAGCAGCTTAGCGCCCATCACGCGGGCGGCGCGGACCCAGTACTTC	CASSLAPITRAARTQYF
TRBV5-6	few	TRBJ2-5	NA	TGTGCCAGCAGCTTAAGGGCACAGGGACAAAAAGAGACCCAGTACTTC	CASSLRAQGQKETQYF
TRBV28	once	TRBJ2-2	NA	TGTGCCAGCAATGAGGGGGGCTACTTCACCGGGGAGCTGTTTTTT	CASNEGGYFTGELFF
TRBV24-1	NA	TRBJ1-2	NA	TGTGCCACCAGTGGGGAACAGCTAAACTATGGCTACACCTTC	CATSGEQLNYGYTF
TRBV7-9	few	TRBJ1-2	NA	TGTGCCAGCAGCCGGACAAGTGGCTACACCTTC	CASSRTSGYTF
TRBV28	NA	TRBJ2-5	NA	TGTGCCAGCACCAGGGGATCGGAGACCCAGTACTTC	CASTRGSETQYF
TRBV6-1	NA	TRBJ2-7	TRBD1	TGTGCCAGCAGTGGAACAGGGGATAAGCAGTACTTC	CASSGTGDKQYF
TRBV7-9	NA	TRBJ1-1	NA	TGTGCCAGCACCCTGAGCTGGGAAGCTTTCTTT	CASTLSWEAFF
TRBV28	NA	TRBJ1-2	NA	TGTGCCAGCAACCTCGGGGGAAAGGACTATGGCTACACCTTC	CASNLGGKDYGYTF
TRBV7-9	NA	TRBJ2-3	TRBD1	TGTGCCAGCAGCTTTTCTGGACAGGCCACAGATACGCAGTATTTT	CASSFSGQATDTQYF
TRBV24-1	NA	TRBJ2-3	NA	TGTGCCACCAGTCGGGGACGGTGGACCACAGATACGCAGTATTTT	CATSRGRWTTDTQYF
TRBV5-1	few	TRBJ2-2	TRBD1	TGCGCCAGCAGCTTGAGGGGGCCCGGCACCGGGGAGCTGTTTTTT	CASSLRGPGTGELFF
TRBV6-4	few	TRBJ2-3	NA	TGTGCCAGCAGTGACAACGGAGATACGCAGTATTTT	CASSDNGDTQYF
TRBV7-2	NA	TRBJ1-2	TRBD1	TGTGCCAGCAGCTTATACCAGGGGGATCTCTATGGCTACACCTTC	CASSLYQGDLYGYTF
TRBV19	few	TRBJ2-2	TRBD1	TGTGCCAGTAGTATGGCCCCGGACAGGGGTGAGGGGGAGCTGTTTTTT	CASSMAPDRGEGELFF
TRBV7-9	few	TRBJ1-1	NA	TGTGCCAGCAGCTCGCGACAGGCCCACACTGAAGCTTTCTTT	CASSSRQAHTEAFF
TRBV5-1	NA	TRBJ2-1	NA	TGCGCCAGCAGCTTGGAGGCCCTTGAGCAGTTCTTC	CASSLEALEQFF
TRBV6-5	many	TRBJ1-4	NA	TGTGCCAGCAGCACCGAGGGCAGGGGTAATGAAAAACTGTTTTTT	CASSTEGRGNEKLFF
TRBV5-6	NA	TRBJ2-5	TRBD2	TGTGCCAGCAGCCGGACTAGCGGGGGGGCCGAAGAGACCCAGTACTTC	CASSRTSGGAEETQYF
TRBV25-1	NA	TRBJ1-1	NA	TGTGCCAGCAGTGAGGGCGGCGGGAGCACTGAAGCTTTCTTT	CASSEGGGSTEAFF
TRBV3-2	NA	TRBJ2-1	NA	TGTGCCAGCAGCCGTGGGACAGGGGGTCTCGATGAGCAGTTCTTC	CASSRGTGGLDEQFF
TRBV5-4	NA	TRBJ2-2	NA	TGTGCCAGCAGGGGCGGCCAAACGGGGCCAGGCGGGGAGCTGTTTTTT	CASRGGQTGPGGELFF
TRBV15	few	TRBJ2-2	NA	TGTGCCACCAGCAGAGTAAGAGGGGCGCGGACCGGGGAGCTGTTTTTT	CATSRVRGARTGELFF
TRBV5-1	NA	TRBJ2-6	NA	TGCGCCAGCAGGCCCGGTGGGGGGCAATCCAACTCTGGGGCCAACGTCCTGACTTTC	CASRPGGGQSNSGANVLTF
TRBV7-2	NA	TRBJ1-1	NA	TGTGCCAGCAGCTTAATGAGGGGCACGAACACTGAAGCTTTCTTT	CASSLMRGTNTEAFF
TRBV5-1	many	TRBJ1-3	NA	TGCGCCAGCAGCTTAGGGACTGGAAACACCATATATTTT	CASSLGTGNTIYF
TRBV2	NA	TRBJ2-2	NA	TGTGCCAGCAGTCGGGACACCAGCGGGGAGCTGTTTTTT	CASSRDTSGELFF
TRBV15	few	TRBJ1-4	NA	TGTGCCACCAGCAGAGAGGGGAGGCAGGGAGGAAAACTGTTTTTT	CATSREGRQGGKLFF
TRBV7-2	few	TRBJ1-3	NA	TGTGCCAGCACACAACGGGTCTCTGGAAACACCATATATTTT	CASTQRVSGNTIYF
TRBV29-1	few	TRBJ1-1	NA	TGCAGCGCTGAGCCCCGTGGGGAAACGGCCGCTTTCTTT	CSAEPRGETAAFF
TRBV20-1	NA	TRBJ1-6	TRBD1	TGCAGTGCTAGGGTGGGACAGGGCCATTCACCCCTCCACTTT	CSARVGQGHSPLHF
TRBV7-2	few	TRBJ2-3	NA	TGTGCCAGCAGCTTCCGGGGGCCGCTCACAGATACGCAGTATTTT	CASSFRGPLTDTQYF
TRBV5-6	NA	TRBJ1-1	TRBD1	TGTGCCAGCAGCTTCGGGACAGGGGGGAGCACTGAAGCTTTCTTT	CASSFGTGGSTEAFF
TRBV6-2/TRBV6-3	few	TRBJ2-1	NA	TGTGCCAGCTCCACGGGCGGGAACTATGAGCAGTTCTTC	CASSTGGNYEQFF
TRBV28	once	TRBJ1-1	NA	TGTGCCAGCACCCCCGGGGGGGGTAAAGGCACTGAAGCTTTCTTT	CASTPGGGKGTEAFF
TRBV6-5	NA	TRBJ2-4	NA	TGTGCCAGCAGTTCCCCCGGACAGGCCAAAAACATTCAGTACTTC	CASSSPGQAKNIQYF
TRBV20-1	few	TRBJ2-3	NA	TGCAGTGCTCGGGGGACCGAGACCACAGATACGCAGTATTTT	CSARGTETTDTQYF
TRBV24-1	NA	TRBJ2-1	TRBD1	TGTGCCACCAGTGCACGTTTGACAGGGGCTTGGAATGAGCAGTTCTTC	CATSARLTGAWNEQFF
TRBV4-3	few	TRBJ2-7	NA	TGCGCCAGCAGCCTCCGACTAGTGGAGTACGAGCAGTACTTC	CASSLRLVEYEQYF
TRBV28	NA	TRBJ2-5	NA	TGTGCCAGCAGTTATCCTTGGGAGAGGAAGGAGACCCAGTACTTC	CASSYPWERKETQYF
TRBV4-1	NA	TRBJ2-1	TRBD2	TGCGCCAGCAGCCGACAAATCGGCGCGGGGGGGCCTGTTGAGCAGTTCTTC	CASSRQIGAGGPVEQFF
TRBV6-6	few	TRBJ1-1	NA	TGTGCCGAGGCGGAGTTTAACACTGAAGCTTTCTTT	CAEAEFNTEAFF
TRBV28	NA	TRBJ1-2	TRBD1	TGTGCCAGCAGTTTAAGGGGGCGGCTTGGCTACACCTTC	CASSLRGRLGYTF
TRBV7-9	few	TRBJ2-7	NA	TGTGCCAGCAGCTCAACGGGGAGCTCCTACGAGCAGTACTTC	CASSSTGSSYEQYF
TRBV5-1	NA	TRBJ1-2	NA	TGCGCCAGCAGCTGGGAGACAGCTAACTATGGCTACACCTTC	CASSWETANYGYTF
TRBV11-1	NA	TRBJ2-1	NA	TGTGCCAGCAGCCCGGTGTCGGGTGCGGATGAGCAGTTCTTC	CASSPVSGADEQFF
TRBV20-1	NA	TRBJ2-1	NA	TGCAGTGCTGCACTACGGGGGCCGCGGGGGAATGAGCAGTTCTTC	CSAALRGPRGNEQFF
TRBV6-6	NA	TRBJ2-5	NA	TGTGCCAGCAGTTACCCCGAGGCGGAACCTCAAGAGACCCAGTACTTC	CASSYPEAEPQETQYF
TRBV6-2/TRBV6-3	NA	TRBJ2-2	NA	TGTGCCAGCAGTGCCCGGGCGGGGTCGAACACCGGGGAGCTGTTTTTT	CASSARAGSNTGELFF
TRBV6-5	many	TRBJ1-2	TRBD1	TGTGCCAGCAGGCGGGAGGGGGCCTATGGCTACACCTTC	CASRREGAYGYTF
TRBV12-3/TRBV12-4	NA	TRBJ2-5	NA	TGTGCCAGCAGCTCAGGATTCTGGGAGACCCAGTACTTC	CASSSGFWETQYF